Sequencing of this TCR beta chain was carried out in a study of control samples from healthy donors and cancer patients. The V gene's germline CDR1 is SNHLY and CDR2 FYNNEI. The germline V and J ends were trimmed by 6 bases and 5 bases, with 11 bases remaining between them. The CDR3 extends over 12 amino acids. The table came from immunoSEQ multiplex PCR; TCRdb's copy has only in-frame clones and leaves some out. The sample consists of about 59,000 clones, about 92% of them appearing once. This sequence joins TRBV2 and TRBJ2-7; D is unclear. The source is a middle-aged man with colorectal cancer. Specimen: PBMCs. In DNA, the CDR3 is TGTGCCAGCAGCATAGACTGGCACGAGCAGTACTTC. This encodes CASSIDWHEQYF.